These 19 T cell receptor beta chains originate from one sample sequenced in a study of T-cell reconstitution after alpha-beta-depleted transplantation in children. During its preparation, the TCRbeta library received unique molecular identifiers. TCRdb independently ran MiXCR on the PCR reads; one entry per CDR3 protein. The repertoire holds some 310,000 distinct CDR3 sequences, with around 25% as singletons. Sequencing used PBMCs, mostly from graft donor cells, obtained 180 days after TCRalphabeta/CD19-depleted stem cell transplant. The receptors come from a male patient between 5 and 17 years old who had a stem cell transplant for acute lymphoblastic leukemia, so the T cells may come from the graft donor.

The rearrangement uses TRBV12-3 or TRBV12-4 and TRBJ2-7; TRBD2 might be the D (5 bases). The CDR3 is 13 amino acids. Deletions cut 1 base from V and 3 bases from J, with 7 bases between. The DNA of the CDR3 is TGTGCCAGCAGTTTAGGGACTCGCTACGAGCAGTACTTC. Translating it yields CASSLGTRYEQYF.

The gene calls are TRBV20-1 and TRBJ2-3; the match to TRBD2 covers 11 bases. Unmatched junction bases numbered 2, after V lost 1 base and J lost 5 bases. The CDR3 is 14 residues long. Germline assignment: CDR1 DFQATT and CDR2 SNEGSKA (reference sequence). The CDR3 spells CSARGLAGGDTQYF. CDR3 nucleotide sequence: TGCAGTGCTAGAGGGCTAGCGGGAGGAGATACGCAGTATTTT.

The sample holds a few counts of this clonotype. The chain joins TRBV6-2 or TRBV6-3 to TRBJ2-3; no clear D gene. V was pared by 0 bases and J by 11 bases, with 12 bases between. This CDR3 has 13 amino acids. Germline CDR1 and CDR2: MNHEY and SVGEGT. The CDR3 nucleotides read TGTGCCAGCAGTTACTCGATAGCCTTGGGGCAGTATTTT. Amino acids: CASSYSIALGQYF.

This clonotype was detected once. This sequence may be a read error, since a much larger clone differs from it by one base. This sequence joins TRBV12-3 or TRBV12-4 and TRBJ2-7; 8 bases align to TRBD1. The CDR3 has 13 residues. Written as DNA, the CDR3 is TGTGGCAGCAGTACCAACAGGGGGAACGAGCAGTACTTC. Translated: CGSSTNRGNEQYF.

This clonotype occurred a few times. This chain joins TRBV6-1 and TRBJ1-1; D unresolved. The CDR3 runs to 16 residues. Trimming stripped 0 bases from V and 5 bases from J, with 16 bases between. Germline CDR1 and CDR2: MNHNS and SASEGT. Here the CDR3 DNA reads TGTGCCAGCAGTGAAGCTTGGCCCCTCATGGGAACTGAAGCTTTCTTT. Translated, it gives CASSEAWPLMGTEAFF.

This chain connects TRBV10-3 to TRBJ2-7, with D unclear. CDR3 length: 15 residues. Trimming took off 3 bases at V and 4 bases at J, with 16 bases between the two ends. CDR1 and CDR2 (germline): ENHRY, SYGVKD. CDR3: CAISDRLPASYEQYF. CDR3 nucleotide sequence: TGTGCCATCAGTGACCGACTGCCGGCGTCATACGAGCAGTACTTC.

This clonotype has more than one count but fewer than ten. The junction does not match germline at one end; this may be a read error. The chain recombines TRBV20-1 with TRBJ2-3; TRBD2 aligns across 8 bases. This CDR3 is built from 15 residues. CDR1 DFQATT and CDR2 SNEGSKA come from the germline V gene (reference sequence). This CDR3 is CSASGKRESIDTQYF. CDR3 nucleotide sequence: TGCAGTGCTAGTGGCAAGCGGGAGAGCATAGATACGCAGTATTTT.

The gene calls are TRBV5-1 and TRBJ2-7; D uncertain. CDR1 is SGHRS, CDR2 YFSETQ, per germline. The length of the CDR3 is 12 residues. Deletions cut 4 bases from V and 6 bases from J, with 11 bases between. The CDR3 DNA is TGCGCCAGCAGCACGCCGGGCCCCGAGCAGTACTTC. Its protein is CASSTPGPEQYF.

The table lists this clonotype with a few counts. The chain joins TRBV5-1 to TRBJ2-7; D gene unclear. The ends were cut back, 0 bases at V and 0 bases at J, with 7 bases in the middle. This CDR3 is built from 14 residues. Per the germline V gene, CDR1 is SGHRS and CDR2 is YFSETQ. The chain's CDR3 is CASSLVFSSYEQYF. The CDR3, as DNA: TGCGCCAGCAGCTTGGTGTTCTCCTCCTACGAGCAGTACTTC.

The chain links TRBV7-2 to TRBJ2-5; D is unresolved. This CDR3 has 13 residues. V gave up 1 base and J gave up 5 bases, with 8 bases separating them. Germline values: CDR1 SGHTA, CDR2 FQGNSA. The DNA for the CDR3 is TGTGCCAGCAGCTTAGTTGCGGCCGAGACCCAGTACTTC. Its translation: CASSLVAAETQYF.

The chain employs TRBV11-1 and TRBJ2-1; D may match TRBD1 or TRBD2 (6 bases each). V lost 0 bases, J lost 6 bases, and 24 bases lay in between. The CDR3 loop spans 19 amino acids. Germline V gene lookup returns CDR1 SGHAT and CDR2 FQDESV (reference sequence). This CDR3 reads CASSLAWPRGGPLANEQFF. The CDR3 bases are TGTGCCAGCAGCTTAGCGTGGCCGCGTGGGGGGCCTTTGGCCAATGAGCAGTTCTTC.

This clonotype has more than one count but fewer than ten. The V gene is TRBV5-1, the J gene TRBJ1-2; the D gene is possibly TRBD1 (6 bases). Germline CDR1 reads SGHRS; CDR2 reads YFSETQ. The CDR3 consists of 15 residues. V gave up 2 bases and J gave up 8 bases, with 19 bases separating them. The DNA for the CDR3 is TGCGCCAGCAGCTTAAGAGGACAGTTCGCGCTGGGCTACACCTTC. This sequence encodes CASSLRGQFALGYTF.

V is TRBV20-1 and J is TRBJ2-7, with 9 bases identical to TRBD1. This CDR3 spans 13 amino acids. Germline values: CDR1 DFQATT, CDR2 SNEGSKA (reference sequence). J lost 6 bases, V lost 5 bases, and 8 bases had no gene match. The CDR3 sequence: CSAPDRGLGEQYF. DNA for the CDR3: TGCAGTGCTCCGGACAGGGGATTGGGCGAGCAGTACTTC.

This clonotype was counted a few times. Likely a read error: the CDR3 ends without its conserved phenylalanine or tryptophan. It is unclear where the CDR3 begins or ends on the DNA, so no DNA is shown, and the CDR3 is as TCRdb lists it. The chain uses TRBV25-1 and TRBJ1-1. Both ends counted, the CDR3 spans 9 residues. Germline V CDR1 and CDR2: MGHDK, SYGVNS. CDR3 sequence reads: CASRGGYRE.

The chain couples TRBV5-1 to TRBJ1-1, with a weak D call TRBD1 (5 bases). Germline CDR1 SGHRS, CDR2 YFSETQ. This CDR3 spans 15 amino acids. Trimming pared 4 bases from V and 2 bases from J, leaving 15 bases between. In nucleotides, the CDR3 is TGCGCCAGCAGCCCGGGGCCCAGTGGAAACACTGAAGCTTTCTTT. Its translation is CASSPGPSGNTEAFF.

This clonotype occurred a few times. The chain uses TRBV13 and TRBJ2-7, with TRBD2 matching 13 bases. V was clipped by 4 bases and J by 7 bases; unmatched bases: 10. Germline V gene lookup returns CDR1 PRHDT and CDR2 FYEKMQ (reference sequence). This CDR3 has 16 amino acids. The CDR3 sequence: CASSYPRLAGGGEQYF. CDR3 DNA: TGTGCCAGCAGCTACCCCCGACTAGCGGGAGGCGGGGAGCAGTACTTC.

The chain couples TRBV5-4 to TRBJ1-1; D is unclear. With 1 base removed from V and 0 bases from J, the gap between germline ends came to 7 bases. CDR1 and CDR2 (germline): SGHNT, YYREEE (reference sequence). This CDR3 comprises 14 residues. This chain's CDR3 is CASSLSSMNTEAFF. CDR3 coding DNA: TGTGCCAGCAGCTTGTCGAGCATGAACACTGAAGCTTTCTTT.

The CDR3 DNA follows: TGTGCCAGCAGCGGGGGACTAGGGGCCTACGAGCAGTACTTC. This codes for CASSGGLGAYEQYF. This sequence joins TRBV6-5 and TRBJ2-7, with TRBD2 matching over 8 bases. Trimming removed 6 bases from V and 2 bases from J; junction bases left unmatched: 6. The CDR3 length is 14 residues. Germline CDR1 reads MNHEY; CDR2 reads SVGAGI.

This chain uses TRBV12-3 or TRBV12-4 with TRBJ2-5; D may correspond to TRBD1 or TRBD2 (5 bases each). Deletions cut 1 base from V and 5 bases from J, with 14 bases between. The length of the CDR3 is 15 residues. DNA of the CDR3: TGTGCCAGCAGTTTAGGGGGACCCGTGTCTGAGACCCAGTACTTC. It translates to CASSLGGPVSETQYF.